This passage covers 10 T cell receptor beta chains from one sample sequenced in a study of T cells in Graves' hyperthyroidism and ophthalmopathy. RNA transcripts served as the template for amplifying TCR beta CDR3 regions. TCR CDR3 regions were first amplified by RT-PCR with HTBI primers. TCRdb reprocessed the multiplex PCR reads with MiXCR, giving one entry per CDR3 protein. The sample includes approximately 620,000 distinct CDR3 sequences, more than 15% of them seen just once. Input material: blood. Receptors originate from a woman between 35 and 50 years old with Graves' ophthalmopathy.

This clonotype was counted at least ten times. This chain joins TRBV18 and TRBJ1-1, with D uncertain. Germline V CDR1 and CDR2: KGHSH, LQKENI. The CDR3 is 14 residues long. Trimming shortened V by 0 bases and J by 6 bases, and 11 bases separated the two germline ends. CDR3 nucleotide sequence: TGTGCCAGCTCACCACCGCCAAACGGGGCTGAAGCTTTCTTT. It translates to CASSPPPNGAEAFF.

At least ten counts were recorded for this clonotype. This sequence joins TRBV11-2 and TRBJ2-1; maybe TRBD2 (6 bases). With 6 bases removed from V and 5 bases from J, the gap between germline ends came to 20 bases. Germline CDR1 SGHAT, CDR2 FQNNGV. The CDR3 is 16 residues long. CDR3 nucleotide sequence: TGTGCCAGCAGTTTTTCCCTCGGCGGGACGGACAATGAGCAGTTCTTC. Amino acid sequence: CASSFSLGGTDNEQFF. The full variable domain, completed using reference TRBV11-2 and TRBJ2-1, is EAGVAQSPRYKIIEKRQSVAFWCNPISGHATLYWYQQILGQGPKLLIQFQNNGVVDDSQLPKDRFSAERLKGVDSTLKIQPAKLEDSAVYLCASSFSLGGTDNEQFFGPGTRLTVL.

This clonotype occurred a few times. The J gene is TRBJ2-2, the V gene TRBV7-9; 9 positions match TRBD2. Unmatched junction bases numbered 7, after V lost 7 bases and J lost 4 bases. This CDR3 region has 15 residues. In germline, CDR1 is SEHNR, CDR2 FQNEAQ (reference sequence). The chain's CDR3 is CASMSAGGLTGELFF. CDR3 in DNA: TGTGCCAGCATGTCGGCGGGAGGGCTCACCGGGGAGCTGTTTTTT. Variable domain in full (rest from reference TRBV7-9 and TRBJ2-2): DTGVSQNPRHKITKRGQNVTFRCDPISEHNRLYWYRQTLGQGPEFLTYFQNEAQLEKSRLLSDRFSAERPKGSFSTLEIQRTEQGDSAMYLCASMSAGGLTGELFFGEGSRLTVL.

The CDR3 DNA reads TGTGCCAGCAGCCCACTTCCTCCGGCCTACGAGCAGTACTTC. The encoded protein is CASSPLPPAYEQYF. The gene calls are TRBV6-2 or TRBV6-3 and TRBJ2-7, with no clear D. Looked up from germline, CDR1 is MNHEY and CDR2 is SVGEGT. Between the trimmed V and J ends, which lost 6 bases and 2 bases, there was a span of 14 bases. CDR3 size: 14 residues.

This clonotype was seen only a few times. The gene calls are TRBV5-1 and TRBJ1-3; D is perhaps TRBD1 (6 bases). V was shortened by 2 bases and J by 0 bases, with 12 bases between the two germline ends. Germline V gene data show CDR1 as SGHRS and CDR2 as YFSETQ. The CDR3 covers 16 residues. The CDR3 bases are TGCGCCAGCAGCTTCGGACAGCTAACCTCTGGAAACACCATATATTTT. It translates to CASSFGQLTSGNTIYF.

This clonotype was seen a handful of times. V is TRBV27 and J is TRBJ1-2; unclear D gene. The germline V and J ends were trimmed by 6 bases and 3 bases, with 14 bases remaining between them. There are 14 residues in the CDR3. Germline V CDR1 and CDR2: MNHEY, SMNVEV (reference sequence). The CDR3 nucleotides are TGTGCCAGCAGGGCTACCGATGGGCACTATGGCTACACCTTC. It yields the protein CASRATDGHYGYTF.

This clonotype was detected many times. The rearrangement uses TRBV5-1 and TRBJ2-1; 7 positions match TRBD1. In germline, CDR1 is SGHRS, CDR2 YFSETQ. The CDR3 runs to 14 residues. V dropped 2 bases and J dropped 6; count of bases not matched to a gene: 5. CDR3 loop: CASSFGTAGNEQFF. The CDR3 DNA is TGCGCCAGCAGCTTCGGGACAGCCGGCAATGAGCAGTTCTTC.

This clonotype occurred a few times. The chain links TRBV6-2 or TRBV6-3 to TRBJ2-1, with 7 bases that match TRBD1. The germline V gene has CDR1 MNHEY and CDR2 SVGEGT. This CDR3 comprises 15 residues. The trim removed 1 base at V and 7 bases at J, leaving 7 bases unmatched. This CDR3 is CASSYYQTGSNEQFF. The DNA of the CDR3 is TGTGCCAGCAGTTACTACCAGACAGGGTCTAATGAGCAGTTCTTC.

Worth noting for this clonotype: This may be a read error: a much more frequent sequence differs by one nucleotide. The V call is TRBV12-3 or TRBV12-4, the J call TRBJ2-7, with D hard to call. V was pared by 2 bases and J by 7 bases, with 12 bases between. This CDR3 has 13 amino acids. CDR3 bases: TGTGCCAGCAGTTTACAGGCAGGTGGTGAGCAGTACTTC. The encoded protein is CASSLQAGGEQYF.

This clonotype was detected many times. The chain links TRBV20-1 to TRBJ1-1; the D gene is possibly TRBD1 (6 bases). Germline CDR1 and CDR2: DFQATT and SNEGSKA (reference sequence). Trimming pared 0 bases from V and 5 bases from J, leaving 13 bases between. The CDR3 length is 14 residues. CDR3 sequence: CSARDRGWGTEAFF. The CDR3 bases are TGCAGTGCTAGAGACAGGGGTTGGGGGACTGAAGCTTTCTTT.